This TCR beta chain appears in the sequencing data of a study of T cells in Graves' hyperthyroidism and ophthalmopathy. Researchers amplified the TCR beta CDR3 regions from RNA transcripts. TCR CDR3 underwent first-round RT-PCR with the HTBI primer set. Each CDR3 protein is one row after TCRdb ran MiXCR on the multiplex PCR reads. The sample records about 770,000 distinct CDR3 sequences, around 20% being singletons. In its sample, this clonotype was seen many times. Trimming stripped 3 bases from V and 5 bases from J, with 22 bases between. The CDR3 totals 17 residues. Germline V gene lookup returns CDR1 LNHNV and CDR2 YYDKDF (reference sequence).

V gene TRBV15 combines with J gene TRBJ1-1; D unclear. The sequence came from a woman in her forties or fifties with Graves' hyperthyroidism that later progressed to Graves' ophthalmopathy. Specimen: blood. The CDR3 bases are TGTGCCACCAGCAGTGCCGAGGGTGAGTCGGTAAGGACTGAAGCTTTCTTT. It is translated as CATSSAEGESVRTEAFF.